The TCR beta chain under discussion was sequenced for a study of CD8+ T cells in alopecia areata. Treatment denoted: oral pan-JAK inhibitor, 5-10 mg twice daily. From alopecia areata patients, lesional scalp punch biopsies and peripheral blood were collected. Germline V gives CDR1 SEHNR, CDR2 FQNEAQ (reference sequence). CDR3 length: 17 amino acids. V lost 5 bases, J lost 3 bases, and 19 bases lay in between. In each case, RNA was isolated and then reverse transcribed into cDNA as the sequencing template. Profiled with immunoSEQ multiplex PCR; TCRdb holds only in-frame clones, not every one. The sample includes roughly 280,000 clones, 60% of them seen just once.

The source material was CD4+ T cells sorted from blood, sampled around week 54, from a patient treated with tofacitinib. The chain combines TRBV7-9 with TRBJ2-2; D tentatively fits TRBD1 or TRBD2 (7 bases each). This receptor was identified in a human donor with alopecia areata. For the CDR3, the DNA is TGTGCCAGCAGCCCCCGCAGGGGGGGGCTGGACACCGGGGAGCTGTTTTTT. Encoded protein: CASSPRRGGLDTGELFF.